This record covers a single T cell receptor (beta chain). The antigen is not known. The data derive from a study of shared clonotypes between healthy human individuals. Study-level background: Each donor's CD4 naive and CD4 memory cells filled three plates apiece, CD8 naive two, and CD8 memory one.

The study's findings and limits: Since donors were few, the genetic and exposure-history diversity represented was limited.

The trim removed 4 bases at V and 5 bases at J, leaving 1 base unmatched. The CDR3 runs 14 residues. Per the germline V gene, CDR1 is SGHRS and CDR2 is YFSETQ. Produced via immunoSEQ multiplex PCR; TCRdb's table is partial and in-frame only. The sample holds approximately 1.1 million clones, more than 75% seen once. The sequence was collected from a man between 18 and 35 years old in good health. Some clones in this sample may be carry-over from other donors' samples. The chain joins TRBV5-1 to TRBJ2-1; 12 nucleotides match TRBD2. Sequencing input: memory CD4+ T cells from PBMCs. Subset described: CD45RA-negative fraction. For the CDR3, the DNA is TGCGCCAGCAGCAGGACTAGCGGGGACAATGAGCAGTTCTTC. The encoded protein is CASSRTSGDNEQFF.